This TCR beta chain was profiled in a study of OX40 agonist ivuxolimab in advanced cancers. Background on the study: The group had a mean age of roughly 65 years, ranged from 23 to 79, and was 75% to 85% male.

Sequencing was performed with immunoSEQ multiplex PCR; in TCRdb, only in-frame clones are kept and a portion is missing. This table has 96,000 or so clones, 70% to 85% appearing once. The CDR3 has 14 amino acids. Germline CDR1 and CDR2: SNHLY and FYNNEI. V gave up 4 bases and J gave up 11 bases; unmatched junction bases: 6. Sequenced material: CD4+ or CD8+ T cells sorted from blood, taken in a trial of the OX40 agonist ivuxolimab. The TCR was taken from an adult with an advanced solid tumor such as melanoma, head and neck, liver or kidney cancer. The V call is TRBV2, the J call TRBJ1-6, with 9 bases fitting TRBD1. CDR3 DNA sequence: TGTGCCAGCAGTGTGGGACAGGGAGGGGCACCCCTCCACTTT. Translating gives CASSVGQGGAPLHF. The entire variable domain, with the rest obtained from reference TRBV2 and TRBJ1-6, is as follows: EPEVTQTPSHQVTQMGQEVILRCVPISNHLYFYWYRQILGQKVEFLVSFYNNEISEKSEIFDDQFSVERPDGSNFTLKIRSTKLEDSAMYFCASSVGQGGAPLHFGNGTRLTVT.